The 2 T cell receptor beta chains below were found in one sample sequenced in a study of T cells in narcolepsy. Only in-frame clones appear in the TCRdb table, and some are missing; sequencing was by immunoSEQ multiplex PCR. The sample yields about 32,000 clones, roughly 79% seen once. Sequencing input: memory (CD45RA-) CD4+ T cells from blood. The receptors come from a human donor in good health.

The chain employs TRBV10-2 and TRBJ2-1; 11 bases line up with TRBD2. This CDR3 contains 16 residues. J was trimmed by 8 bases and V by 5 bases; bases with no gene match: 11. Germline V gives CDR1 WSHSY, CDR2 SAAADI. CDR3 sequence: CASSRLAGGPIYEQFF. Here the CDR3 DNA reads TGCGCCAGCAGTCGTCTAGCGGGAGGCCCGATCTATGAGCAGTTCTTC.

The genes are TRBV5-4 and TRBJ1-2, with D hard to call. V was shortened by 2 bases and J by 8 bases, with 13 bases between the two germline ends. The CDR3 sequence is 13 residues long. Germline V lookup: CDR1 SGHNT, CDR2 YYREEE (reference sequence). CDR3 coding DNA: TGTGCCAGCAGCTTTAGAGGACTCGCGGGCTACACCTTC. Translating it yields CASSFRGLAGYTF.